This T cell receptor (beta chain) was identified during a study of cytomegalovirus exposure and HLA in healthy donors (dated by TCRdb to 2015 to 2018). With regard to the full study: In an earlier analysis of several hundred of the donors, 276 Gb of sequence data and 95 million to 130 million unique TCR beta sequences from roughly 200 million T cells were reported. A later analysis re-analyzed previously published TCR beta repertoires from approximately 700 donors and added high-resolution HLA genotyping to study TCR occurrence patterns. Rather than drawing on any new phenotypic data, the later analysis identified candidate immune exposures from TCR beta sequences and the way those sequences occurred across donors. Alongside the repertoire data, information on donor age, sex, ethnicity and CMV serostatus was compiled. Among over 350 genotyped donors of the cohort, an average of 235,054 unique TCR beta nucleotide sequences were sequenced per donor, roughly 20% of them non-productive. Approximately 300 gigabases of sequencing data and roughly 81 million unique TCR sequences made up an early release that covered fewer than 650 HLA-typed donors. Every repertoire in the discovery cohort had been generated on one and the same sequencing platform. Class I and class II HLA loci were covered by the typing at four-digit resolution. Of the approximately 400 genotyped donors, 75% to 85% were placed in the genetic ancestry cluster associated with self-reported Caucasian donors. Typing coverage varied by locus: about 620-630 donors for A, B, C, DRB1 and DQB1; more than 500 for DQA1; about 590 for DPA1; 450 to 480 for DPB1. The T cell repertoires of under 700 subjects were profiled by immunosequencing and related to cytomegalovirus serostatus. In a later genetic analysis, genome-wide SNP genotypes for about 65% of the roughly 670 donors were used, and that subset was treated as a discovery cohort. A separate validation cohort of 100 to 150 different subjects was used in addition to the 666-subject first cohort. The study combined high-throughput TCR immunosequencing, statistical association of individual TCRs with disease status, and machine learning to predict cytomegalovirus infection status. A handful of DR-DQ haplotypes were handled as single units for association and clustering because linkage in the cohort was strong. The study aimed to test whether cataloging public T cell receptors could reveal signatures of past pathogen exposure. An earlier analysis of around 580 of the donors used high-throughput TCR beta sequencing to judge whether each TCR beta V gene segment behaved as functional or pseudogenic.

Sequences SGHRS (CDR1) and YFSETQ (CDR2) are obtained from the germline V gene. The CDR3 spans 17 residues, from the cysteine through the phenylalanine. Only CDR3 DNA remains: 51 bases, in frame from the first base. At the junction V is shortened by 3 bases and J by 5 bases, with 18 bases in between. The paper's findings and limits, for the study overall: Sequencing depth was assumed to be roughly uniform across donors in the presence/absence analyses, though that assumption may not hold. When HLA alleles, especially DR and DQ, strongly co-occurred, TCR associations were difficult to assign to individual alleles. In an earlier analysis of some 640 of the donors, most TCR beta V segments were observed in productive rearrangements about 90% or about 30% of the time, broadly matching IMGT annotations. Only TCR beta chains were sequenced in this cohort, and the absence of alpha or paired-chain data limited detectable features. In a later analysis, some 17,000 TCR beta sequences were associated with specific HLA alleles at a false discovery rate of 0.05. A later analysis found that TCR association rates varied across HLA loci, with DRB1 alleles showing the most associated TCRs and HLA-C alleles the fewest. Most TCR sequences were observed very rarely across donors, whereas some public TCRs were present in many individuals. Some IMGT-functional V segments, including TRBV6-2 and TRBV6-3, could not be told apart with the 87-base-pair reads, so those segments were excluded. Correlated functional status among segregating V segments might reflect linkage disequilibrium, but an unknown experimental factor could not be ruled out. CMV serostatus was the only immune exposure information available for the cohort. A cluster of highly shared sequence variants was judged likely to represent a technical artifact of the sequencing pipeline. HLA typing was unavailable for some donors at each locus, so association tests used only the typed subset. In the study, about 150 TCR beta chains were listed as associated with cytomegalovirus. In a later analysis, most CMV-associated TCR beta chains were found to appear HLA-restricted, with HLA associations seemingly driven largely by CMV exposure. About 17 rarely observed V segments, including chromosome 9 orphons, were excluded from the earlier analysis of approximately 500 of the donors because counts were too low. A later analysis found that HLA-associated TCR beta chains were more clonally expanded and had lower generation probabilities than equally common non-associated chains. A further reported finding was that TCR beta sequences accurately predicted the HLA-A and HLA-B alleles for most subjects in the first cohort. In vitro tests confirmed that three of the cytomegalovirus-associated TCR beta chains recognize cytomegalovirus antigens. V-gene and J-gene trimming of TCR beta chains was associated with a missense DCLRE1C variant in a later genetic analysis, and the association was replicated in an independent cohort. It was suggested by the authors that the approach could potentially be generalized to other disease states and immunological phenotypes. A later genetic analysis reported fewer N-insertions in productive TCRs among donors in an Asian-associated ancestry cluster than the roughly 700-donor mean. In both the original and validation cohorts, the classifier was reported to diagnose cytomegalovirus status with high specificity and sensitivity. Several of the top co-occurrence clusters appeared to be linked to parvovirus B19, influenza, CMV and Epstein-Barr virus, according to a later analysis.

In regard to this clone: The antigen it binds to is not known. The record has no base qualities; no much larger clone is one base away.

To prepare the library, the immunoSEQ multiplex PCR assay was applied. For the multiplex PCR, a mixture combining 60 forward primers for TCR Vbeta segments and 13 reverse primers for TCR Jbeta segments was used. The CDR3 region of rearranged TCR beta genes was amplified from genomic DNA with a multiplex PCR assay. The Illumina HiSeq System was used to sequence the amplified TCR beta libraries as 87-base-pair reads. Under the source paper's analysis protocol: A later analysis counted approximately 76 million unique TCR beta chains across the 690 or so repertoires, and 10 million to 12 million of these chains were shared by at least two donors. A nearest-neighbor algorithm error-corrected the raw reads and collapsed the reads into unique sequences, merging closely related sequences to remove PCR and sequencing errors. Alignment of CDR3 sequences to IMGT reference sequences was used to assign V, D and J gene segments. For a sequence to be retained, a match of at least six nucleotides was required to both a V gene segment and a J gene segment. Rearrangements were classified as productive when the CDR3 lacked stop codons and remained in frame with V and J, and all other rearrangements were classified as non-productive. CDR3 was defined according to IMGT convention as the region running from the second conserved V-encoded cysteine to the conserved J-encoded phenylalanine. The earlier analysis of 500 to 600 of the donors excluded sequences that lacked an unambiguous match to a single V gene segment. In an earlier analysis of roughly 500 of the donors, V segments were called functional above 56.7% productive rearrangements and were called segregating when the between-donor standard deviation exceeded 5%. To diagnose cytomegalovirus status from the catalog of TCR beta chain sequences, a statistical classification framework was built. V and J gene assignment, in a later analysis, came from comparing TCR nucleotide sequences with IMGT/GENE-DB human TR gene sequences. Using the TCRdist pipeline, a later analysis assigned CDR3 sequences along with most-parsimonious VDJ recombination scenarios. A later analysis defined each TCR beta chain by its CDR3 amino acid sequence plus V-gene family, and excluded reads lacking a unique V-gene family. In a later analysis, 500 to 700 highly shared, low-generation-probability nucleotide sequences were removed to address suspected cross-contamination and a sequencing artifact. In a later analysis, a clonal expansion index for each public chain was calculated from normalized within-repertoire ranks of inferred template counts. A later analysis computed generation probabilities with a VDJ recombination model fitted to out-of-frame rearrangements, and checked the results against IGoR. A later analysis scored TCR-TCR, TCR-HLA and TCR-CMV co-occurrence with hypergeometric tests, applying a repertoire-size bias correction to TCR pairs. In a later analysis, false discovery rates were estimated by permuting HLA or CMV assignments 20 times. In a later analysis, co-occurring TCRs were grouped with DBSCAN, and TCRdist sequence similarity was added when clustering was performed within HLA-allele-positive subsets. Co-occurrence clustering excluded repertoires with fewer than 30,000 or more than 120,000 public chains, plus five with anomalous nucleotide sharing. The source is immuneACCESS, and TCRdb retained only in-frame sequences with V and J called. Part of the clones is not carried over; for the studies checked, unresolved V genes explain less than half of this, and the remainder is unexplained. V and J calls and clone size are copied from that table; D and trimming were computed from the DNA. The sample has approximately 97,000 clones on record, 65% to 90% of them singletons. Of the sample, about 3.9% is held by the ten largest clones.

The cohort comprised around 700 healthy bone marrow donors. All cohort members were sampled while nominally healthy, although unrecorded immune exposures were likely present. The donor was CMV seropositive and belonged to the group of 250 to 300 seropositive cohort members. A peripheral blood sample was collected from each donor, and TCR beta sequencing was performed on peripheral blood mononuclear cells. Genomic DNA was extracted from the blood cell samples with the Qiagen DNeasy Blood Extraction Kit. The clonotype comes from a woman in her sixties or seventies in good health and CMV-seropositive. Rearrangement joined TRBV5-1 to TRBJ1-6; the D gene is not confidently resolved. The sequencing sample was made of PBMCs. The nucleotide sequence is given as TGCGCCAGCAGCTATACCCCCCTAACGGGGAATAATTCACCCCTCCACTTT. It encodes CASSYTPLTGNNSPLHF.